These T cell receptor beta chains were read from a single sample in a study of T cell repertoires in cytomegalovirus infection. Via MiXCR, TCRdb re-called the reads, giving one row per CDR3 protein. The sample lists about 150,000 distinct CDR3 sequences; around 20% were seen once. Sequencing was performed on PBMCs. These receptors all stem from a human donor in good health (CMV status not recorded). Some clones in this sample may be carry-over from other donors' samples. Each CDR3 is given with its conserved first and last residue. A D gene is named only where the DNA matches it firmly. Part of the rows lack a size; the others show once, few, many or a class for expanded clones.

D,J,size,length,V,DNA,CDR3
-,TRBJ1-5,-,14,TRBV28,TGTGCCAGCAGTTTTCCGGACAGCAATCAGCCCCAGCATTTT,CASSFPDSNQPQHF
TRBD2,TRBJ2-7,-,20,TRBV7-2,TGTGCCAGCAGCTTAACCGACAAAGGACTAGCGGGAGGTAGGACCTACGAGCAGTACTTC,CASSLTDKGLAGGRTYEQYF
TRBD2,TRBJ2-3,-,14,TRBV19,TGTGCCAGTAGTTGGGCGGGAGTTCAAGATACGCAGTATTTT,CASSWAGVQDTQYF
TRBD1,TRBJ1-5,-,15,TRBV7-9,TGTGCCAGCAGCCTGGGGACAGGGGGTAGCCAGCCCCAGCATTTT,CASSLGTGGSQPQHF
TRBD1,TRBJ2-1,many,16,TRBV7-2,TGTGCCAGCAGCTTAGGGTCGGGACAGGTTTACAATGAGCAGTTCTTC,CASSLGSGQVYNEQFF
-,TRBJ1-3,many,17,TRBV7-6,TGTGCCAGCAGCCCAGATGTAGTAAGGGTCTCTGGAAACACCATATATTTT,CASSPDVVRVSGNTIYF
-,TRBJ2-7,many,14,TRBV7-2,TGTGCCAGCAGCTTAGACAGAAGCATATACGAGCAGTACTTC,CASSLDRSIYEQYF
TRBD1,TRBJ1-3,many,15,TRBV7-6,TGTGCCAGCAGCTTACCATGGACAGGCGGAAACACCATATATTTT,CASSLPWTGGNTIYF
-,TRBJ2-2,-,17,TRBV7-4,TGTGCCAGCAGCCTTAGCCCCCGGGGGAGGAACACCGGGGAGCTGTTTTTT,CASSLSPRGRNTGELFF
-,TRBJ2-7,many,17,TRBV7-8,TGTGCCAGCAGCCCACACCCCCACAGGAGTCCCTCCTACGAGCAGTACTTC,CASSPHPHRSPSYEQYF
-,TRBJ2-7,many,14,TRBV7-6,TGTGCCAGCAGCTTGACGGACAAGACCTACGAGCAGTACTTC,CASSLTDKTYEQYF
-,TRBJ2-7,many,14,TRBV7-2,TGTGCCAGCAGCTTATATCAGGGATCCTACGAGCAGTACTTC,CASSLYQGSYEQYF
-,TRBJ1-1,-,13,TRBV6-2/TRBV6-3,TGTGCCAGCAGTTACACGGAGGGCACTGAAGCTTTCTTT,CASSYTEGTEAFF
TRBD2,TRBJ2-1,many,15,TRBV11-2,TGTGCCAGCAGCTTCGGTAGCGGGGGGGGCAATGAGCAGTTCTTC,CASSFGSGGGNEQFF
TRBD2,TRBJ2-5,many,17,TRBV7-9,TGTGCCAGCAGCCAGCGGGAGGGCCCTCTACGGCAAGAGACCCAGTACTTC,CASSQREGPLRQETQYF
-,TRBJ2-1,few,16,TRBV28,TGTGCCAGCAGAGTCCCAGGGGCTAGCGGCCACGGGGAGCAGTTCTTC,CASRVPGASGHGEQFF
-,TRBJ2-3,-,17,TRBV7-3,TGTGCCAGCAGCTTATGGGTCAGGGAAAGGGCTGGAGATACGCAGTATTTT,CASSLWVRERAGDTQYF
-,TRBJ1-1,many,15,TRBV7-2,TGTGCCAGCAGCCAGCAGGGTGGGGATGGCACTGAAGCTTTCTTT,CASSQQGGDGTEAFF
TRBD2,TRBJ2-2,many,15,TRBV7-2,TGTGCCAGCAGCTTCGGACTAGTGGTCACCGGGGAGCTGTTTTTT,CASSFGLVVTGELFF
TRBD2,TRBJ2-3,-,13,TRBV6-6,TGTGCCAGCAGGCCGGGAGGGCCGGATACGCAGTATTTT,CASRPGGPDTQYF
TRBD1,TRBJ2-7,many,14,TRBV7-2,TGTGCCAGCAGCTTATCACAGGGGGCTGGTGAGCAGTACTTC,CASSLSQGAGEQYF
TRBD1,TRBJ2-6,-,17,TRBV15,TGTGCCACGAACGAGGGACAGGGGGTTTCTGGGGCCAACGTCCTGACTTTC,CATNEGQGVSGANVLTF
TRBD1,TRBJ2-7,-,14,TRBV14,TGTGCCAGCAGCCAAGCCAGGGGGAGACACGAGCAGTACTTC,CASSQARGRHEQYF
-,TRBJ1-3,few,13,TRBV28,TGTGCCAGCTATGGGGGCCCTGGAAACACCATATATTTT,CASYGGPGNTIYF
-,TRBJ2-7,-,15,TRBV28,TGTGCCAGCAGTTTAGGAGGGGAGAGCTCCTACGAGCAGTACTTC,CASSLGGESSYEQYF
-,TRBJ2-5,-,16,TRBV7-2,TGTGCCAGCAGCTTAGGGAGGGGGGGAGTCCGTGAGACCCAGTACTTC,CASSLGRGGVRETQYF
TRBD1,TRBJ2-7,many,17,TRBV11-2,TGTGCCAGCAGCTTATCTCCCGGGGACAGGGGGCTATACGAGCAGTACTTC,CASSLSPGDRGLYEQYF
TRBD2,TRBJ2-1,many,17,TRBV7-2,TGTGCCAGCAGCTTAGCGCTAATACTAGCGGGGTACAATGAGCAGTTCTTC,CASSLALILAGYNEQFF
-,TRBJ2-7,-,10,TRBV2,TGTGCCAGCAAAAATTACGAGCAGTACTTC,CASKNYEQYF
TRBD1,TRBJ2-4,-,14,TRBV11-2,TGTGCCAGCAGCTGGACAGGGGGCATCAACATTCAGTACTTC,CASSWTGGINIQYF
TRBD2,TRBJ2-3,-,18,TRBV7-2,TGTGCCAGCAGCTTAGTCTGGCGGACTAGCGGGAGCACAGATACGCAGTATTTT,CASSLVWRTSGSTDTQYF
TRBD2,TRBJ2-2,few,17,TRBV19,TGTGCCAGTAGTATATCTCTAGCGGGGACGAACACCGGGGAGCTGTTTTTT,CASSISLAGTNTGELFF
-,TRBJ2-4,few,14,TRBV29-1,TGCAGCGTTGGAGGGCAGGGCATCAAAAACATTCAGTACTTC,CSVGGQGIKNIQYF
-,TRBJ2-3,once,13,TRBV6-6,TGTGCCAGCGTTAGCAGGATCACAGATACGCAGTATTTT,CASVSRITDTQYF
-,TRBJ2-2,-,16,TRBV6-4,TGTGCCAGCATTATCGGACTGCCTGATTACACCGGGGAGCTGTTTTTT,CASIIGLPDYTGELFF
TRBD1,TRBJ1-3,-,13,TRBV12-3/TRBV12-4,TGTGCCAGCAGCCCGGGACAGGGGTACACCATATATTTT,CASSPGQGYTIYF
-,TRBJ1-1,few,14,TRBV19,TGTGCCAGTAGTATACCCCCAGGGCGAGGAGAAGCTTTCTTT,CASSIPPGRGEAFF
TRBD2,TRBJ2-2,-,15,TRBV28,TGTGCCAGCACAACCGGGGGGGCCGACACCGGGGAGCTGTTTTTT,CASTTGGADTGELFF
TRBD1,TRBJ1-1,few,14,TRBV7-9,TGTGCCAGCAGCCGACAGGGTATGGACACTGAAGCTTTCTTT,CASSRQGMDTEAFF
-,TRBJ2-7,many,14,TRBV19,TGTGCCAGTAGTTGGGACTCGAGAGGTTACGAGCAGTACTTC,CASSWDSRGYEQYF
-,TRBJ2-1,many,12,TRBV7-9,TGTGCCAGCAGCTTAGTGCAAAATGAGCAGTTCTTC,CASSLVQNEQFF
-,TRBJ1-2,few,12,TRBV7-6,TGTGCCAGCAGCTTCGGATCTCGTGGCTACACCTTC,CASSFGSRGYTF
-,TRBJ2-7,many,14,TRBV28,TGTGCCAGCAGTTTGGGGGCAAAGGGGTACGAGCAGTACTTC,CASSLGAKGYEQYF
-,TRBJ1-1,few,13,TRBV7-6,TGTGCCAGCAGCTTAGCAGCAGGGCTTGAAGCTTTCTTT,CASSLAAGLEAFF
-,TRBJ1-1,few,15,TRBV28,TGTGCCAGCACCCGTGGGGGCTACATGAACACTGAAGCTTTCTTT,CASTRGGYMNTEAFF
TRBD2,TRBJ2-1,-,15,TRBV6-2/TRBV6-3,TGTGCCAGCAGTTATAGCGGGGGACAGTCGAATGAGCAGTTCTTC,CASSYSGGQSNEQFF
-,TRBJ1-3,-,15,TRBV24-1,TGTGCCACCAGTGACGAAGACAAAACTGGAAACACCATATATTTT,CATSDEDKTGNTIYF
-,TRBJ2-7,-,13,TRBV7-9,TGTGCCAGCAGCCCCGGGACTTTATACGAGCAGTACTTC,CASSPGTLYEQYF
TRBD2,TRBJ2-3,few,15,TRBV9,TGTGCCAGCAGTTCCGCTAGCGGGGGGGCGTATACGCAGTATTTT,CASSSASGGAYTQYF
-,TRBJ2-1,many,16,TRBV7-8,TGTGCCAGCCTATTAAGGGTGGGGGGCAGGACGGATGAGCAGTTCTTC,CASLLRVGGRTDEQFF
-,TRBJ2-5,few,13,TRBV5-6,TGTGCCAGCAGCTCCACAGGGTCGGAGACCCAGTACTTC,CASSSTGSETQYF
TRBD2,TRBJ2-1,-,17,TRBV6-2/TRBV6-3,TGTGCCAGCAGTTACTCGGGAGCGGGAGGGCCGTACAATGAGCAGTTCTTC,CASSYSGAGGPYNEQFF
-,TRBJ2-4,many,16,TRBV7-2,TGTGCCAGCAGCTTAAATGGCGCGGGTGCCAAAAACATTCAGTACTTC,CASSLNGAGAKNIQYF
-,TRBJ1-5,-,13,TRBV14,TGTGCCAGCAGCCAGGTGGGCGGTCAGCCCCAGCATTTT,CASSQVGGQPQHF